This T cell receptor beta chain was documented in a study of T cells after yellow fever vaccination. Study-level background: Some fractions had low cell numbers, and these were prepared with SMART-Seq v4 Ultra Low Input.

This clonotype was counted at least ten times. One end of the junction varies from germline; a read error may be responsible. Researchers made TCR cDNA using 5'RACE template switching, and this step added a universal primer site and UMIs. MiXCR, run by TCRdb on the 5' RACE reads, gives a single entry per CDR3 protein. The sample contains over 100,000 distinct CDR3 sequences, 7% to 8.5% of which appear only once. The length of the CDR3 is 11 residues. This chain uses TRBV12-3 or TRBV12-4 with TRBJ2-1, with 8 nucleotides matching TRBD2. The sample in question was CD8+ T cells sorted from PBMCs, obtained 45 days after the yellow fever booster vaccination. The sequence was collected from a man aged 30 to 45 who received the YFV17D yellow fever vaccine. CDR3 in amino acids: CATWGQREWIF. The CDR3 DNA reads TGTGCCACTTGGGGTCAGCGGGAGTGGATCTTC.